This entry features one T cell receptor (beta chain) sequence. It has no known antigen specificity. Base qualities are not provided; no much larger clone lies one nucleotide away. This record comes from a study of blood T cell repertoires in COVID-19 (TCRdb year 2020). Background on the whole study: Samples covering the acute and convalescent phases of COVID-19 were provided by collaborators in the United States, Italy and Spain. Nearly every sample came with metadata listing a de-identified subject ID, COVID-19 status, age in years and sex. A freely available public database, intended as a resource for researchers studying the immune response to SARS-CoV-2, is where the repertoires were released. The samples were drawn from the first 160 participants of the ongoing ImmuneRACE study and from 950 to 1,500 subjects provided by 6 global collaborators. The dataset comprised deeply sampled blood TCRbeta repertoires from subjects exposed to, actively infected with, or recovered from COVID-19. The prospective study material was composed of cDNA or gDNA derived from T cells, B-cell-depleted T cells, or PBMCs. Where available, HLA class I and class II types were obtained from metadata supplied by the sample provider rather than from assay-based typing.

CDR1 and CDR2, looked up from the germline V gene (reference sequence), are LGHDT and YNNKEL. There are 15 amino acids in the CDR3, from cysteine to phenylalanine inclusive. The CDR3 DNA has 45 bases and is translated from base 1. Clipping removes 5 bases from V and 5 bases from J, with 5 as the unmatched junction base count. One collaborating source in Seattle enrolled patients while the patients were actively infected and followed the patients over time throughout the course of disease. Each collaborating institution followed its own protocols to collect whole blood in K2EDTA tubes. For TCRbeta analysis, collaborator samples were shipped as frozen whole blood, as isolated PBMCs, or as DNA extracted from either sample type. General study outcomes and caveats: Clinical and demographic metadata were provided uncurated, with the amount varying by source and participant.

TCRbeta CDR3 regions were amplified from genomic DNA by means of the immunoSEQ Assay, a bias-controlled multiplex PCR. The published analysis was carried out like this. The number of nucleated cells in each sample was estimated by amplification of reference gene primers within the assay. To quantify the absolute abundance of each unique TCRbeta CDR3 rearrangement, sequence reads were collapsed and filtered. For each sample, productive Simpson clonality was calculated as the square root of Simpson's diversity index over productive rearrangements. Sourced from immuneACCESS, this table was stored by TCRdb with only in-frame sequences that have V and J called. A share of the clones is absent; for the studies checked, an unresolved V gene accounts for under half, and the remainder has no known explanation. That table supplies the V and J calls and clone size; D and trimming were determined from the DNA. The sample yields 100,000 to 150,000 clones; more than 85% were counted once. Of the sample, approximately 2% falls within the top ten clones.

Recombination connected TRBV3-1 (or the pseudogene TRBV3-2) to TRBJ2-2; a stretch of 10 junction bases matches TRBD2. The receptor comes from a man aged 45-65 years with COVID-19, enrolled during active disease. The sequenced material came from peripheral blood. DNA sequence: TGTGCCAGCAGCATCACTAGCGGGAAGACCGGGGAGCTGTTTTTT. It codes for CASSITSGKTGELFF.